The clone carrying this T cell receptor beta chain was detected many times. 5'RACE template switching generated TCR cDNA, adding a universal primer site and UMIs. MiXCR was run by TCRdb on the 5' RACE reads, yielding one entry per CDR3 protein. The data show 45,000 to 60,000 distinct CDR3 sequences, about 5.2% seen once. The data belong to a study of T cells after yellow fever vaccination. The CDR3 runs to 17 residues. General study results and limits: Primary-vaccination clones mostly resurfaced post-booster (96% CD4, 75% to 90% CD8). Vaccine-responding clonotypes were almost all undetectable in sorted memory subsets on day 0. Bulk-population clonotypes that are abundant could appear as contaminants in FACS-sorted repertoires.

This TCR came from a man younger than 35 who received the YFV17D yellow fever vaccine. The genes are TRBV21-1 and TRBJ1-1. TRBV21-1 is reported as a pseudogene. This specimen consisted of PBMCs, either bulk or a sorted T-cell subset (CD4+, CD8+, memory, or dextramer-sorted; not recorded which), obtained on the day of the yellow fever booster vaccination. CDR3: CASRQSAPQEGNTEAFF. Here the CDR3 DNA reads TGTGCCAGCAGACAGTCAGCACCACAGGAGGGGAACACTGAAGCTTTCTTT.